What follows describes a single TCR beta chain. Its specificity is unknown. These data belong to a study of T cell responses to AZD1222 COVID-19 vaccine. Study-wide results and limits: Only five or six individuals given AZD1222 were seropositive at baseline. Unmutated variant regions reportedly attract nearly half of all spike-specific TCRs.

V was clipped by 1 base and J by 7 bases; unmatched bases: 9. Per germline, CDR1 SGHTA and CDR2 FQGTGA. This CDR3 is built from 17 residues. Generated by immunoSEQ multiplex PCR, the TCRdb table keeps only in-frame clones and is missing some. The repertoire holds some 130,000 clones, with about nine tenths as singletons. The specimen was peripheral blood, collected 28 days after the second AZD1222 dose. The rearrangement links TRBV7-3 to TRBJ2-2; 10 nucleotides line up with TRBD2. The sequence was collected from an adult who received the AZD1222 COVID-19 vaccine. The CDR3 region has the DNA TGTGCCAGCAGCTTAAGAAGCGGGAGGGCCCGTGGCGGGGAGCTGTTTTTT. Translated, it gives CASSLRSGRARGGELFF. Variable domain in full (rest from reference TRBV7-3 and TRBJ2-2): GAGVSQTPSNKVTEKGKYVELRCDPISGHTALYWYRQSLGQGPEFLIYFQGTGAADDSGLPNDRFFAVRPEGSVSTLKIQRTERGDSAVYLCASSLRSGRARGGELFFGEGSRLTVL.